This TCR beta chain came from a study of CD8 T cells in Susac syndrome. RNA in amounts of roughly 0.5 to 1 ug was reverse transcribed with random hexamers. TCR beta CDR3 was amplified by immunoSEQ covering 54 Vbeta and 13 Jbeta. MiXCR, run by TCRdb on the immunoSEQ multiplex PCR reads, gives a single entry per CDR3 protein. The data contain 120,000 or so distinct CDR3 sequences, 85% to 95% of them seen just once; the ten biggest clones take up about 0.096%. Trimming pared 3 bases from V and 7 bases from J, leaving 13 bases between. The CDR3 is 13 amino acids. Material for sequencing was CD4+ T cells from PBMCs. This TCR was recovered from a human donor with multiple sclerosis. This sequence joins TRBV12-3 or TRBV12-4 and TRBJ2-7; TRBD1 is a possible D gene (6 bases). The CDR3 bases are TGTGCCAGCAGTTTGCAGGGTCAGGGGGAGCAGTACTTC. Translation: CASSLQGQGEQYF.